The rows below give T cell receptor beta chains drawn from one sample of a study of blood T cell repertoires in COVID-19. Libraries were prepared by immunoSEQ multiplex PCR; TCRdb keeps only in-frame clonotypes and omits some of them. This table has under 450,000 clones, roughly 90% appearing once. Sequenced sample: PBMCs or T cells enriched from blood (not recorded which). These receptors all stem from a woman aged 40 to 50 who had been exposed to COVID-19. CDR3s include the opening cysteine and the closing phenylalanine or tryptophan. Each record gives: clone size, J gene, D gene, V gene, CDR3 protein, CDR3 DNA. A D gene is named only where the DNA matches it firmly. Rows may omit the clone size; those that give it use once, few, many or a size class.

clone size: .
J gene: TRBJ1-4
D gene: .
V gene: TRBV4-2
CDR3 protein: CASSQGGGNEKLFF
CDR3 DNA: TGTGCCAGCAGCCAAGGGGGGGGTAATGAAAAACTGTTTTTT

clone size: .
J gene: TRBJ2-5
D gene: .
V gene: TRBV12-3/TRBV12-4
CDR3 protein: CASSIQQETQYF
CDR3 DNA: TGTGCCAGCAGTATACAGCAAGAGACCCAGTACTTC

clone size: .
J gene: TRBJ1-2
D gene: TRBD1
V gene: TRBV6-1
CDR3 protein: CASSELATGGGYGYTF
CDR3 DNA: TGTGCCAGCAGTGAATTAGCGACAGGGGGCGGCTATGGCTACACCTTC

clone size: .
J gene: TRBJ2-1
D gene: .
V gene: TRBV27
CDR3 protein: CASSFFGSANNEQFF
CDR3 DNA: TGTGCCAGCAGTTTCTTCGGGAGTGCCAACAATGAGCAGTTCTTC

clone size: .
J gene: TRBJ1-3
D gene: .
V gene: TRBV10-3
CDR3 protein: CAIKWSSGNTIYF
CDR3 DNA: TGTGCCATCAAATGGAGCTCTGGAAACACCATATATTTT

clone size: .
J gene: TRBJ1-2
D gene: .
V gene: TRBV12-3/TRBV12-4
CDR3 protein: CASSSRGPGGYTF
CDR3 DNA: TGTGCCAGCAGTTCCCGGGGTCCAGGTGGCTACACCTTC

clone size: .
J gene: TRBJ2-1
D gene: TRBD2
V gene: TRBV24-1
CDR3 protein: CATSDTSGRAVNEQFF
CDR3 DNA: TGTGCCACCAGTGATACTAGCGGGAGGGCCGTCAATGAGCAGTTCTTC

clone size: .
J gene: TRBJ1-4
D gene: TRBD1
V gene: TRBV9
CDR3 protein: CASSEAGTGNEKLFF
CDR3 DNA: TGTGCCAGCAGCGAGGCCGGGACAGGGAACGAAAAACTGTTTTTT

clone size: .
J gene: TRBJ2-7
D gene: .
V gene: TRBV6-5
CDR3 protein: CASSYVFAGEQYF
CDR3 DNA: TGTGCCAGCAGTTACGTCTTCGCCGGCGAGCAGTACTTC

clone size: .
J gene: TRBJ1-1
D gene: TRBD1
V gene: TRBV5-1
CDR3 protein: CASSPDRGQNTEAFF
CDR3 DNA: TGCGCCAGCAGCCCGGACAGGGGCCAGAACACTGAAGCTTTCTTT

clone size: .
J gene: TRBJ2-3
D gene: .
V gene: TRBV29-1
CDR3 protein: CSVGASGASTDTQYF
CDR3 DNA: TGCAGCGTGGGGGCTAGCGGCGCTAGCACAGATACGCAGTATTTT

clone size: .
J gene: TRBJ1-3
D gene: TRBD1
V gene: TRBV7-2
CDR3 protein: CASSLVRVGQAGSGNTIYF
CDR3 DNA: TGTGCCAGCAGCTTAGTCCGGGTGGGACAGGCCGGCTCTGGAAACACCATATATTTT

clone size: .
J gene: TRBJ2-2
D gene: TRBD2
V gene: TRBV3-1/TRBV3-2
CDR3 protein: CASSWGLGSGELFF
CDR3 DNA: TGTGCCAGCAGTTGGGGACTAGGATCCGGGGAGCTGTTTTTT

clone size: .
J gene: TRBJ1-2
D gene: TRBD1
V gene: TRBV20-1
CDR3 protein: CSAWGQDGYTF
CDR3 DNA: TGCAGTGCTTGGGGACAGGACGGCTACACCTTC

clone size: .
J gene: TRBJ2-1
D gene: TRBD2
V gene: TRBV7-9
CDR3 protein: CASSDPRAGVFYNEQFF
CDR3 DNA: TGTGCCAGCAGCGATCCTCGTGCGGGAGTCTTCTACAATGAGCAGTTCTTC

clone size: .
J gene: TRBJ1-4
D gene: TRBD1
V gene: TRBV7-9
CDR3 protein: CASSGPGGMDEKLFF
CDR3 DNA: TGTGCCAGCAGCGGACCAGGGGGCATGGACGAAAAACTGTTTTTT

clone size: .
J gene: TRBJ2-1
D gene: TRBD2
V gene: TRBV7-9
CDR3 protein: CASSLALGLASEQFF
CDR3 DNA: TGTGCCAGCAGCTTAGCGCTGGGACTAGCTTCCGAGCAGTTCTTC

clone size: .
J gene: TRBJ2-3
D gene: .
V gene: TRBV3-1/TRBV3-2
CDR3 protein: CASSQGGGGTDTQYF
CDR3 DNA: TGTGCCAGCAGCCAAGGAGGGGGGGGGACAGATACGCAGTATTTT

clone size: once
J gene: TRBJ2-1
D gene: .
V gene: TRBV2
CDR3 protein: CASRWRSGNEQFF
CDR3 DNA: TGTGCCAGCAGATGGCGGTCGGGCAATGAGCAGTTCTTC

clone size: .
J gene: TRBJ1-1
D gene: TRBD1
V gene: TRBV19
CDR3 protein: CASRDRLNTEAFF
CDR3 DNA: TGTGCCAGCAGGGACAGGTTGAACACTGAAGCTTTCTTT

clone size: .
J gene: TRBJ1-2
D gene: .
V gene: TRBV21-1
CDR3 protein: CASRGLIWSYTF
CDR3 DNA: TGTGCCAGCCGGGGACTGATCTGGAGCTACACCTTC

clone size: .
J gene: TRBJ1-1
D gene: .
V gene: TRBV30
CDR3 protein: CAWSSMGQNEAFF
CDR3 DNA: TGTGCCTGGAGTTCAATGGGCCAGAATGAAGCTTTCTTT

clone size: .
J gene: TRBJ1-6
D gene: .
V gene: TRBV27
CDR3 protein: CASSGLTRAPLHF
CDR3 DNA: TGTGCCAGCAGCGGACTGACTCGGGCACCCCTCCACTTT

clone size: .
J gene: TRBJ2-7
D gene: TRBD2
V gene: TRBV6-2/TRBV6-3
CDR3 protein: CASSSPGTSGNPYEQYF
CDR3 DNA: TGTGCCAGCAGCTCCCCTGGGACTAGCGGGAACCCCTACGAGCAGTACTTC

clone size: .
J gene: TRBJ1-4
D gene: .
V gene: TRBV10-2
CDR3 protein: CASSLGLGATNEKLFF
CDR3 DNA: TGCGCCAGCAGCCTAGGGCTCGGGGCAACTAATGAAAAACTGTTTTTT

clone size: .
J gene: TRBJ2-1
D gene: .
V gene: TRBV2
CDR3 protein: CASSSLFSYNEQFF
CDR3 DNA: TGTGCCAGCAGTAGCCTCTTCTCCTACAATGAGCAGTTCTTC

clone size: .
J gene: TRBJ2-3
D gene: .
V gene: TRBV5-1
CDR3 protein: CASSLVPGADTQYF
CDR3 DNA: TGCGCCAGCAGCTTGGTTCCCGGAGCAGATACGCAGTATTTT

clone size: once
J gene: TRBJ2-1
D gene: TRBD2
V gene: TRBV27
CDR3 protein: CASSSAGGGYNEQFF
CDR3 DNA: TGTGCCAGCAGTTCAGCGGGAGGGGGTTACAATGAGCAGTTCTTC

clone size: .
J gene: TRBJ1-2
D gene: .
V gene: TRBV3-1/TRBV3-2
CDR3 protein: CASSQDLGLDYGYTF
CDR3 DNA: TGTGCCAGCAGCCAAGATCTCGGTTTGGACTATGGCTACACCTTC

clone size: .
J gene: TRBJ1-6
D gene: TRBD1
V gene: TRBV13
CDR3 protein: CASRAQGDNSPLHF
CDR3 DNA: TGTGCCAGCCGCGCACAGGGGGATAATTCACCCCTCCACTTT

clone size: .
J gene: TRBJ2-7
D gene: TRBD2
V gene: TRBV27
CDR3 protein: CASTSYRTGGSYEQYF
CDR3 DNA: TGTGCCAGCACATCCTATCGGACGGGGGGCTCCTACGAGCAGTACTTC

clone size: .
J gene: TRBJ1-5
D gene: .
V gene: TRBV27
CDR3 protein: CASRLKGDRQPQHF
CDR3 DNA: TGTGCCAGCAGGCTCAAAGGGGATCGCCAGCCCCAGCATTTT

clone size: .
J gene: TRBJ1-2
D gene: .
V gene: TRBV30
CDR3 protein: CAWSSGEGFYGYTF
CDR3 DNA: TGTGCCTGGAGTTCGGGGGAAGGCTTCTATGGCTACACCTTC

clone size: .
J gene: TRBJ1-1
D gene: .
V gene: TRBV25-1
CDR3 protein: CASSEAGANTEAFF
CDR3 DNA: TGTGCCAGCAGTGAGGCAGGGGCGAACACTGAAGCTTTCTTT

clone size: .
J gene: TRBJ2-1
D gene: .
V gene: TRBV5-5
CDR3 protein: CASSFPSVSSYNEQFF
CDR3 DNA: TGTGCCAGCAGCTTCCCTAGCGTAAGCTCCTACAATGAGCAGTTCTTC

clone size: .
J gene: TRBJ1-1
D gene: .
V gene: TRBV14
CDR3 protein: CASSQGDRLNTEAFF
CDR3 DNA: TGTGCCAGCAGCCAAGGTGACAGGTTGAACACTGAAGCTTTCTTT

clone size: .
J gene: TRBJ2-1
D gene: TRBD2
V gene: TRBV5-1
CDR3 protein: CASSLASGVDNEQFF
CDR3 DNA: TGCGCCAGCAGCTTGGCTAGCGGGGTTGACAATGAGCAGTTCTTC

clone size: .
J gene: TRBJ2-1
D gene: TRBD2
V gene: TRBV3-1/TRBV3-2
CDR3 protein: CASSLIGLAANNEQFF
CDR3 DNA: TGTGCCAGCAGCCTAATCGGACTAGCGGCTAACAATGAGCAGTTCTTC

clone size: .
J gene: TRBJ1-2
D gene: TRBD1
V gene: TRBV9
CDR3 protein: CASRLGDSDVYGYTF
CDR3 DNA: TGTGCCAGCAGGCTGGGGGACAGCGACGTCTATGGCTACACCTTC

clone size: .
J gene: TRBJ2-1
D gene: TRBD2
V gene: TRBV9
CDR3 protein: CASRRAGGPGNEQFF
CDR3 DNA: TGTGCCAGCAGGAGAGCGGGAGGGCCTGGGAATGAGCAGTTCTTC

clone size: .
J gene: TRBJ1-4
D gene: .
V gene: TRBV6-4
CDR3 protein: CASRETATNEKLFF
CDR3 DNA: TGTGCCAGCAGAGAGACAGCCACTAATGAAAAACTGTTTTTT

clone size: once
J gene: TRBJ2-1
D gene: TRBD1
V gene: TRBV19
CDR3 protein: CASSFDRGDNEQFF
CDR3 DNA: TGTGCCAGTAGTTTCGACAGGGGAGACAATGAGCAGTTCTTC

clone size: .
J gene: TRBJ2-1
D gene: .
V gene: TRBV29-1
CDR3 protein: CSVDSGLRNEQFF
CDR3 DNA: TGCAGCGTGGACTCCGGACTCCGCAATGAGCAGTTCTTC

clone size: .
J gene: TRBJ1-2
D gene: .
V gene: TRBV11-3
CDR3 protein: CASSIQQAPYGYTF
CDR3 DNA: TGTGCCAGCAGCATCCAACAGGCGCCCTATGGCTACACCTTC

clone size: once
J gene: TRBJ2-5
D gene: TRBD1
V gene: TRBV5-1
CDR3 protein: CASSFDRAQQETQYF
CDR3 DNA: TGCGCCAGCAGCTTCGACAGGGCCCAACAAGAGACCCAGTACTTC

clone size: .
J gene: TRBJ1-2
D gene: .
V gene: TRBV2
CDR3 protein: CASSRQPGTNYGYTF
CDR3 DNA: TGTGCCAGCAGTAGGCAGCCCGGGACTAACTATGGCTACACCTTC

clone size: .
J gene: TRBJ2-5
D gene: .
V gene: TRBV7-8
CDR3 protein: CASSLVQGMETQYF
CDR3 DNA: TGTGCCAGCAGCTTAGTACAGGGTATGGAGACCCAGTACTTC

clone size: .
J gene: TRBJ2-7
D gene: .
V gene: TRBV5-6
CDR3 protein: CASSQPGETKGWYF
CDR3 DNA: TGTGCCAGCAGCCAGCCGGGAGAGACGAAAGGATGGTACTTC

clone size: .
J gene: TRBJ2-1
D gene: TRBD2
V gene: TRBV6-1
CDR3 protein: CASSELGLAFNEQFF
CDR3 DNA: TGTGCCAGCAGTGAACTAGGACTAGCTTTCAATGAGCAGTTCTTC

clone size: .
J gene: TRBJ1-5
D gene: TRBD1
V gene: TRBV10-2
CDR3 protein: CASRKGGARNQPQHF
CDR3 DNA: TGCGCCAGCAGGAAAGGGGGCGCGCGGAATCAGCCCCAGCATTTT

clone size: .
J gene: TRBJ1-5
D gene: .
V gene: TRBV2
CDR3 protein: CASSEQGLTNQPQHF
CDR3 DNA: TGTGCCAGCAGTGAGCAGGGACTGACGAATCAGCCCCAGCATTTT

clone size: .
J gene: TRBJ1-1
D gene: TRBD1
V gene: TRBV5-1
CDR3 protein: CASSLAGTENTEAFF
CDR3 DNA: TGCGCCAGCAGCTTGGCGGGGACAGAGAACACTGAAGCTTTCTTT